This TCR beta chain was found in a study of T cells after yellow fever vaccination. TCRdb re-called the 5' RACE reads with MiXCR, one entry per CDR3 protein. Of approximately 140,000 distinct CDR3 sequences listed, around 7.7% were seen once; the top ten hold approximately 0.78%. This clonotype was observed at least ten times. Per germline, CDR1 MNHEY and CDR2 SMNVEV (reference sequence). Unmatched junction bases numbered 17, after V lost 6 bases and J lost 0 bases. The CDR3 consists of 19 residues. The sequence came from a man aged 25-40 years who received the YFV17D yellow fever vaccine. Here the sequenced sample was CD4+ T cells sorted from PBMCs, taken 5 days after the yellow fever booster vaccination. The chain is built from TRBV27 and TRBJ2-3; 8 bases fit TRBD2. DNA of the CDR3: TGTGCCAGCAGCATCGCCAGCGGGAGAGCATACCTTAGCACAGATACGCAGTATTTT. Translated: CASSIASGRAYLSTDTQYF.